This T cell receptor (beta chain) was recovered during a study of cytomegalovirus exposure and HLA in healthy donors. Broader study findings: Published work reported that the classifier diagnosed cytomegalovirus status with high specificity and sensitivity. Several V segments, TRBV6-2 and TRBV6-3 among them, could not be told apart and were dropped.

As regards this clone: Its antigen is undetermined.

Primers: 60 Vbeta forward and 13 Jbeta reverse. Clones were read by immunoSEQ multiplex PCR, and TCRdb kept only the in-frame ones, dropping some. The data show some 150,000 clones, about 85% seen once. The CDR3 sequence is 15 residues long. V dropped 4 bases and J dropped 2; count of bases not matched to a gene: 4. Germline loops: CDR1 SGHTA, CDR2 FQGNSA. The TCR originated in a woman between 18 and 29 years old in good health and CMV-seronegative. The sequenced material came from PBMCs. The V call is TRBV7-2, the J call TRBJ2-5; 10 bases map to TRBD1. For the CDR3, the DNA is TGTGCCAGCAGCTGGATGGGACAGGGGCAAGAGACCCAGTACTTC. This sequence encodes CASSWMGQGQETQYF.